The 18 T cell receptor beta chains in this list originate from one sample, sequenced in a study of cytomegalovirus exposure and HLA in healthy donors. Primers: 60 Vbeta forward and 13 Jbeta reverse. TCRdb keeps only in-frame clones here, not all; method: immunoSEQ multiplex PCR. This sample carries roughly 51,000 clones, around 81% of them seen once, and the ten largest clones take 2.5%. The sample comprised PBMCs. The receptors derive from a boy younger than 18 in good health and CMV-seropositive.

The chain links TRBV6-1 to TRBJ1-5; TRBD1 might be the D (5 bases). Germline assignment: CDR1 MNHNS and CDR2 SASEGT. This CDR3 has 20 amino acids. Trimming shortened V by 0 bases and J by 3 bases, and 24 bases separated the two germline ends. CDR3 nucleotides: TGTGCCAGCAGTGAAGCGGGGGGGATTATGGCGAAGTATCTCAATCAGCCCCAGCATTTT. It specifies CASSEAGGIMAKYLNQPQHF.

The chain is built from TRBV4-1 and TRBJ2-5; perhaps TRBD1 as D (6 bases). Germline V lookup: CDR1 MGHRA, CDR2 YSYEKL. V lost 4 bases to trimming and J lost 0 bases, with 15 bases between them. This CDR3 is 16 amino acids long. CDR3: CASSRIGTPYQETQYF. The CDR3, as DNA: TGCGCCAGCAGCCGGATCGGGACACCGTACCAAGAGACCCAGTACTTC.

V gene TRBV20-1 combines with J gene TRBJ1-4; D remains unclear. Germline-derived CDR1 and CDR2 are DFQATT and SNEGSKA (reference sequence). The CDR3 sequence is 11 residues long. The V end was cut by 7 bases, the J end by 3 bases, with 6 bases between. CDR3 sequence (DNA): TGCAGTGTCCGGGCTAATGAAAAACTGTTTTTT. This gives the protein CSVRANEKLFF.

The gene calls are TRBV2 and TRBJ2-7; 7 positions agree with TRBD1. V lost 8 bases to trimming and J lost 0 bases; unmatched junction nucleotides: 7. The CDR3 extends over 14 amino acids. Germline V CDR1 and CDR2: SNHLY, FYNNEI. The CDR3 loop reads CASLSGTASYEQYF. As DNA, the CDR3 is TGTGCCAGCCTTTCCGGGACAGCCTCCTACGAGCAGTACTTC.

The sample holds one count of this clone. V and J are TRBV4-1 and TRBJ1-2; D ambiguous. This CDR3 is 14 amino acids long. CDR1 is MGHRA and CDR2 is YSYEKL in the germline V gene. Trimming cost V 0 bases and J 6 bases, with 11 bases left between them. The CDR3 reads CASSQDRGRDGYTF. Here the CDR3 DNA reads TGCGCCAGCAGCCAAGATCGGGGTCGAGATGGCTACACCTTC.

This clone was seen a few times. The chain couples TRBV19 to TRBJ2-1; D is perhaps TRBD1 (6 bases). Germline V gene lookup returns CDR1 LNHDA and CDR2 SQIVND (reference sequence). CDR3 length: 17 residues. The V end lost 4 bases, the J end lost 2 bases, and 18 bases lay between the germline ends. The DNA for the CDR3 is TGTGCCAGTAGTAATACCCTCAGGGGTGGGCCCTACAATGAGCAGTTCTTC. Amino acids: CASSNTLRGGPYNEQFF. The whole variable domain, filled in from reference TRBV19 and TRBJ2-1, reads DGGITQSPKYLFRKEGQNVTLSCEQNLNHDAMYWYRQDPGQGLRLIYYSQIVNDFQKGDIAEGYSVSREKKESFPLTVTSAQKNPTAFYLCASSNTLRGGPYNEQFFGPGTRLTVL.

This clone occurred once. The chain uses TRBV4-2 and TRBJ2-1; TRBD2 aligns across 9 bases. Trimming removed 0 bases from V and 8 bases from J; junction bases left unmatched: 5. The germline V gene has CDR1 LGHNA and CDR2 YNFKEQ. The CDR3 sequence is 15 residues long. The CDR3 is CASSQDRSSGDEQFF. CDR3 nucleotide sequence: TGTGCCAGCAGCCAAGATCGTTCTAGCGGGGATGAGCAGTTCTTC.

The V and J genes are TRBV6-5 and TRBJ1-2; 7 nucleotides line up with TRBD1. Germline V lookup: CDR1 MNHEY, CDR2 SVGAGI. V was pared by 1 base and J by 7 bases, with 3 bases of the junction left unmatched. The length of the CDR3 is 13 residues. CDR3 sequence (DNA): TGTGCCAGCAGTTACTATCAGGGGGGTGGCTACACCTTC. Amino acids: CASSYYQGGGYTF.

V is TRBV7-6 and J is TRBJ2-5, with D uncertain. Trimming took 1 base from V and 6 from J, leaving 9 bases between them. Germline V gives CDR1 SGHVS, CDR2 FNYEAQ. This CDR3 is built from 13 residues. DNA of the CDR3: TGTGCCAGCAGCTTAGGATTGGGCAAGACCCAGTACTTC. Translating it yields CASSLGLGKTQYF.

There are a few counts of this clone. The CDR3 nucleotides read TGTGCCAGCAGCCTAGGGCAGAAGGATACGCAGTATTTT. Translating gives CASSLGQKDTQYF. The rearrangement joins TRBV9 to TRBJ2-3; no clear D gene. Germline V gene sequence: CDR1 SGDLS, CDR2 YYNGEE. Trimming left V 4 bases short and J 6 bases short, with 12 bases between. The CDR3 loop spans 13 amino acids.

This rearrangement joins TRBV4-1 to TRBJ1-3; TRBD1 is a possible D gene (6 bases). CDR3 length: 16 residues. Trimming removed 4 bases at V and 2 bases at J, with 15 bases between. Germline lookup yields CDR1 MGHRA and CDR2 YSYEKL. For the CDR3, the DNA is TGCGCCAGCAGCCTGATCCGGGACATCCCTGGAAACACCATATATTTT. Amino acids: CASSLIRDIPGNTIYF.

The chain carries TRBV7-9 and TRBJ1-6, with no clear D. This CDR3 spans 16 amino acids. Germline V gives CDR1 SEHNR, CDR2 FQNEAQ (reference sequence). Trimming took off 1 base at V and 9 bases at J, with 16 bases between the two ends. The CDR3 protein is CASSLGGESTFSPLHF. The CDR3 DNA reads as TGTGCCAGCAGCTTAGGTGGAGAATCGACCTTTTCACCCCTCCACTTT.

This clone was counted only a few times. The chain recombines TRBV5-5 with TRBJ2-7; the match to TRBD2 covers 13 bases. The germline CDR1 and CDR2 sequences are SGHKS and YYEKEE (reference sequence). This CDR3 is 16 amino acids long. The junction had 5 bases not matched to a gene; V was cut back by 2 bases and J by 3 bases. The CDR3 DNA follows: TGTGCCAGCAGCTTCGCTGGACTAGCGGGGGTCTACGAGCAGTACTTC. Protein: CASSFAGLAGVYEQYF. The variable domain in full, completed from reference TRBV5-5 and TRBJ2-7, reads DAGVTQSPTHLIKTRGQQVTLRCSPISGHKSVSWYQQVLGQGPQFIFQYYEKEERGRGNFPDRFSARQFPNYSSELNVNALLLGDSALYLCASSFAGLAGVYEQYFGPGTRLTVT.

The chain uses TRBV7-9 and TRBJ2-7, with TRBD1 matching over 7 bases. The V segment lost 2 bases and the J segment 4 bases; nucleotides outside the gene matches: 5. The V gene's germline CDR1 is SEHNR and CDR2 FQNEAQ (reference sequence). The CDR3 length is 14 residues. CDR3 sequence: CASSLPGQLYEQYF. CDR3 nucleotides: TGTGCCAGCAGCTTACCGGGACAGTTATACGAGCAGTACTTC.

CDR3 sequence reads: CASSYGQGDEKLFF. The CDR3 DNA follows: TGTGCCAGCAGCTACGGACAGGGGGATGAAAAACTGTTTTTT. The chain recombines TRBV13 with TRBJ1-4; 10 bases line up with TRBD1. The CDR3 has 14 residues. Germline trimming cut 4 bases from V and 6 bases from J; bases unmatched to any gene: 2. The V gene's germline CDR1 is PRHDT and CDR2 FYEKMQ (reference sequence).

This chain links TRBV6-6 with TRBJ1-1; tentatively, D is TRBD1 (5 bases). CDR1 is MNHNY, CDR2 SVGAGI, per germline (reference sequence). Trimming removed 3 bases from V and 6 bases from J, with 11 bases in between. CDR3 length: 13 amino acids. The CDR3 DNA is TGTGCCAGCAGTTATCACAGGTATGCTGAAGCTTTCTTT. It encodes CASSYHRYAEAFF.

This clone was seen just once. This sequence joins TRBV7-9 and TRBJ1-1; no clear D gene. Germline V gene sequence: CDR1 SEHNR, CDR2 FQNEAQ (reference sequence). The V end lost 3 bases, the J end lost 0 bases, and 8 bases lay between the germline ends. The CDR3 totals 14 residues. As DNA, the CDR3 is TGTGCCAGCAGCTTGGCTAGAATGAACACTGAAGCTTTCTTT. Amino acid sequence: CASSLARMNTEAFF.

This clone was detected once. The J gene is TRBJ1-3, the V gene TRBV15; no definite D call. CDR3 length equals 14 residues. CDR1 LNHNV and CDR2 YYDKDF come from the germline V gene (reference sequence). V was cut by 3 bases and J by 6 bases, with 12 bases left in between. The CDR3 nucleotides read TGTGCCACCAGCAGGCCCGGGATCCCAAACACCATATATTTT. Translation: CATSRPGIPNTIYF.